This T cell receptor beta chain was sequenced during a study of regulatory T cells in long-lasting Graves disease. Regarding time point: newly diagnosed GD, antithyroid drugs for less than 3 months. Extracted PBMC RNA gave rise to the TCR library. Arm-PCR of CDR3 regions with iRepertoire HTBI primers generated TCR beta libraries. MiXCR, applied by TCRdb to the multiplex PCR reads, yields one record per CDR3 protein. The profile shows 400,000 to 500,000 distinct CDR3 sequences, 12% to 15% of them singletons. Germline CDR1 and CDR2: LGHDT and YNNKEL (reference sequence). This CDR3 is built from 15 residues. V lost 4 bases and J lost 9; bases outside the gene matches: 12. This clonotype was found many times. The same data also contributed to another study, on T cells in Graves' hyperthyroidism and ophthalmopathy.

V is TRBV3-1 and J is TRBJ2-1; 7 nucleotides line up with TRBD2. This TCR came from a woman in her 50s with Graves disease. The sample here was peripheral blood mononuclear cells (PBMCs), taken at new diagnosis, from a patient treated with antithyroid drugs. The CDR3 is CASSRLAVDGGEQFF. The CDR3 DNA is TGTGCCAGCAGCCGGCTAGCGGTCGATGGGGGTGAGCAGTTCTTC.